These T cell receptor beta chains were read from a single sample in a study of CD8+ T cells in alopecia areata. Profiled with immunoSEQ multiplex PCR; TCRdb holds only in-frame clones, not every one. This sample has about 270,000 clones, with about 60% found just once. The starting material was CD4+ T cells sorted from blood, obtained around week 54, from a patient treated with tofacitinib. The source is a human donor with alopecia areata. Both conserved end residues are part of each CDR3. The order of the fields is J gene, V gene, D gene, clone size, CDR3 DNA, CDR3 protein. The D gene is left open where the match is weak. The size entry is marked missing in some rows and otherwise reads once, few, many or a size class.

>TRBJ2-7|TRBV2|NA|NA
TGTGCCAGCAGTCTTACCCGTGAGGAGCAGTACTTC
CASSLTREEQYF
>TRBJ2-7|TRBV15|NA|NA
TGTGCCACCAGGGCGCACGAGCAGTACTTC
CATRAHEQYF
>TRBJ1-1|TRBV29-1|TRBD1|NA
TGCAGCGGACAGGGGTTCGCTGAAGCTTTCTTT
CSGQGFAEAFF
>TRBJ1-1|TRBV4-1|NA|few
TGCGCCAGCAGCCAAGATAGGCGGGTTAGCGCTTTCTTT
CASSQDRRVSAFF
>TRBJ2-7|TRBV25-1|TRBD2|NA
TGTGCCAGCAGTGAATTTAGCGGGGGGCGAACCTACGAGCAGTACTTC
CASSEFSGGRTYEQYF
>TRBJ2-7|TRBV6-5|TRBD1|few
TGTGCCAGCAGTTACCGGGGACAGGGGCTCGTCGAGCAGTACTTC
CASSYRGQGLVEQYF
>TRBJ1-2|TRBV6-5|NA|NA
TGTGCCAGCAGTTTACAGGGAAACTATGGCTACACCTTC
CASSLQGNYGYTF
>TRBJ2-5|TRBV11-2|NA|NA
TGTGCCAGCAGCTTAGACAGGGTTGAGACCCAGTACTTC
CASSLDRVETQYF
>TRBJ2-5|TRBV5-1|NA|NA
TGCGCCAGCAGCTTCACAGTTGAAGAGACCCAGTACTTC
CASSFTVEETQYF
>TRBJ1-2|TRBV7-9|NA|NA
TGTGCCAGCAGCTTAGTGGGGGCCGGCGGTGGCTACACCTTC
CASSLVGAGGGYTF
>TRBJ1-6|TRBV11-2|NA|NA
TGTGCCAGCAGCCCGACGGTTTATAATTCACCCCTCCACTTT
CASSPTVYNSPLHF
>TRBJ2-2|TRBV15|TRBD1|NA
TGTGCCACCAGCGCTCCGGACAGGGTCAACACCGGGGAGCTGTTTTTT
CATSAPDRVNTGELFF
>TRBJ2-5|TRBV7-3|NA|NA
TGTGCCAGCAGCCCCACGGGAGAGACCCAGTACTTC
CASSPTGETQYF
>TRBJ2-2|TRBV5-1|NA|NA
TGCGCCAGCAGCAATCTTCAGGGGAACACCGGGGAGCTGTTTTTT
CASSNLQGNTGELFF
>TRBJ1-3|TRBV30|NA|NA
TGTGCCTGGAGTTCAGGGCCAGGAAACACCATATATTTT
CAWSSGPGNTIYF